These T cell receptor beta chains were read from a single sample in a study of blood T cell repertoires in COVID-19. Libraries were prepared by immunoSEQ multiplex PCR; TCRdb keeps only in-frame clonotypes and omits some of them. The data contain roughly 250,000 clones, about 85% of them seen just once; the ten biggest clones take up about 0.93%. Sequenced sample: peripheral blood. The receptors here all came from a middle-aged man with acute or convalescent COVID-19. The CDR3 runs from the conserved cysteine through the conserved F or W. A D gene is named only where the DNA matches it firmly. Size tells how often a clone was seen (once, few, many) or the class of an expanded clone, and some rows leave it out.

d_gene | j_gene | abundance | v_gene | CDR3aa | CDR3nt
- | TRBJ2-1 | - | TRBV5-4 | CASSLGLYNEQFF | TGTGCCAGCAGCTTGGGGCTTTACAATGAGCAGTTCTTC
- | TRBJ1-5 | - | TRBV2 | CASTTGLRPQHF | TGTGCCAGTACGACAGGCCTTAGGCCCCAGCATTTT
- | TRBJ2-2 | - | TRBV7-7 | CASSLGEGTGELFF | TGTGCCAGCAGCTTAGGAGAGGGAACCGGGGAGCTGTTTTTT
TRBD2 | TRBJ2-3 | once | TRBV5-6 | CASSWDYGTDTQYF | TGTGCCAGCAGCTGGGACTACGGCACAGATACGCAGTATTTT
- | TRBJ1-2 | - | TRBV19 | CASSRQNYGYTF | TGTGCCAGTAGTAGACAAAACTATGGCTACACCTTC
- | TRBJ2-7 | - | TRBV14 | CASSQDWLAREQYF | TGTGCCAGCAGCCAAGACTGGCTAGCTCGCGAGCAGTACTTC
TRBD1 | TRBJ1-6 | - | TRBV19 | CASSATQGAGSPLHF | TGTGCCAGTAGCGCAACACAGGGGGCTGGATCACCCCTCCACTTT
- | TRBJ2-1 | - | TRBV4-2 | CASSQKGGAQEQFF | TGTGCCAGCAGCCAAAAGGGGGGGGCACAAGAGCAGTTCTTC
- | TRBJ1-6 | few | TRBV28 | CASSSLSTASSYNSPLHF | TGTGCCAGCAGTTCGCTCTCGACGGCTAGCTCCTATAATTCACCCCTCCACTTT
- | TRBJ1-6 | once | TRBV6-6 | CASSIDGGSYNSPLHF | TGTGCCAGCAGCATAGACGGCGGCTCCTATAATTCACCCCTCCACTTT
TRBD2 | TRBJ2-5 | - | TRBV11-3 | CASLDSGGGRQETQYF | TGTGCCAGCCTCGATAGCGGGGGGGGCCGGCAAGAGACCCAGTACTTC
TRBD2 | TRBJ2-3 | - | TRBV2 | CASSPSGGETGDTQYF | TGTGCCAGCAGTCCTAGCGGGGGGGAAACCGGAGATACGCAGTATTTT
- | TRBJ1-5 | - | TRBV23-1 | CASSQSRQNQPQHF | TGCGCCAGCAGTCAGTCGAGACAGAATCAGCCCCAGCATTTT
- | TRBJ2-3 | - | TRBV6-5 | CASISQGGLSDTQYF | TGTGCCAGCATCTCACAGGGTGGTTTGTCAGATACGCAGTATTTT
- | TRBJ1-5 | once | TRBV10-1 | CASSEVGGQPQHF | TGCGCCAGCAGTGAGGTAGGGGGTCAGCCCCAGCATTTT
- | TRBJ1-5 | - | TRBV3-1/TRBV3-2 | CASSQEGSRCQPQHF | TGTGCCAGCAGCCAAGAGGGTTCCAGGTGCCAGCCCCAGCATTTT
- | TRBJ2-7 | - | TRBV11-1 | CASSRTESYEQYF | TGTGCCAGCAGTAGGACAGAGTCCTACGAGCAGTACTTC
- | TRBJ2-2 | - | TRBV15 | CATRRDENTGELFF | TGTGCCACCAGGCGGGACGAGAACACCGGGGAGCTGTTTTTT
- | TRBJ1-5 | - | TRBV24-1 | CATSDAGPGGNQPQHF | TGTGCCACCAGTGATGCAGGGCCGGGGGGCAATCAGCCCCAGCATTTT
TRBD1 | TRBJ2-7 | - | TRBV2 | CASRPDRDEQYF | TGTGCCAGCAGGCCCGACAGGGACGAGCAGTACTTC